The TCR beta chain described here comes from a study of blood T cells in healthy people across ages (dated by TCRdb to about 2015). Study-level background: In model experiments, template switching captured roughly one uniquely barcoded TCR beta cDNA molecule for every two T cells. The study measured age-related changes in TCR beta repertoire diversity using deep sequencing normalized with unique cDNA molecular identifiers. The donors were split into four age groups: young (average around 16 years), middle-aged (about 40), aged (62) and long-lived (roughly 88). Donors of different ages were randomly distributed across sequencing lanes to avoid experimental bias. For two donors (one aged 18 to 30 and one aged 80 or older), the study analyzed two additional independent replicas of 1 million unique cDNA reads from the same blood draw. Findings and caveats that apply to the study as a whole: There was a strong correlation between observed TCR beta diversity and the percentage of naive T cells measured by flow cytometry. As age increased, observed TCR beta diversity per million T cells dropped in a roughly linear way, and a significant reduction was already evident by age about 40. Because donor CMV infection status was unknown, age-related changes in expanded clonotypes were potentially confounded. Estimates of total diversity based on one million sequenced T cells were regarded as lower bounds and as underestimates. Since profiling was done on bulk unsorted PBMCs, naive and antigen-experienced compartments could not be conclusively compared. The long-lived group showed more naive CD4+ T cells, fewer expanded clones and increased TCR diversity than the aged group, suggesting age selection.

The method was 5' RACE. The run used an Illumina HiSeq 2500. The second PCR ran for about 7 to 11 cycles and used a J-beta primer mix along with a sample-barcoded 5' primer. Each TCR beta cDNA molecule received a unique molecular identifier from a template-switch 5' adaptor carrying 12 random nucleotides. At least 3 million CDR3-containing paired-end reads were obtained from each sample. The Mint cDNA synthesis kit, primed by a TRBC-specific oligonucleotide, was used to synthesize first-strand cDNA from all RNA. All cDNA was treated with uracil-DNA glycosylase and then went through a first 18-cycle PCR with the universal primers M1SS and BC2_uni_R. On the authors' methods: For normalization, 1 million high-quality reads were randomly selected from each sample, with every read carrying a distinct molecular identifier. Instead of being binned into consensus sequences, reads with shared molecular identifiers were discarded. MiTCR, set to a Q25 quality threshold and the strictest error-elimination algorithm, was used for CDR3 identification, clonotype clustering and error correction. A nonparametric unseen species model with Euler transformation was used to estimate a lower bound on total TCR beta diversity. TCRdb cleaned the public reads at Q25 with fastp, built clones with MiXCR and kept in-frame beta chains. Each entry is one CDR3 protein sequence, shown with its most common DNA and genes. What appears here as the V and J calls and clone size reflects TCRdb's work, not the paper's. This sample gives fewer than 750,000 distinct CDR3 sequences in total; 45% to 55% of them show up just once. The top ten constitute around 23% of the sample.

The CDR3 starts with the cysteine, ends with the phenylalanine, and has 16 residues. Of all the DNA, just the CDR3 is kept, 48 bases in frame from base 1. Taken from the germline V gene, the CDR1 and CDR2 loops are SGHTA and FQGTGA. About this clonotype itself: The antigen it binds to is not known. An end of the junction differs from the germline gene, which may be a read error.

The donors were roughly 38 Caucasian individuals from Russia, aged roughly 6 to 100 years, who were systemically healthy. Each donor gave ten milliliters of peripheral blood, drawn into EDTA-treated Vacutainer tubes. PBMCs were isolated by Ficoll-Paque density-gradient centrifugation, with at least 7 million obtained per sample. Trizol reagent was used to extract total RNA from the PBMCs, yielding at least 6 micrograms per sample. For every donor, an aliquot of PBMCs went through flow cytometry to measure the percentages of naive CD45RAhigh/CD27high T cells. Recombination connected TRBV7-3 to TRBJ2-3; 8 middle bases align to TRBD1. This TCR derives from a man older than 75 in good health. Sequencing was carried out using blood. The DNA sequence reads TGTGCCAGCAGCCAAGGGGACAGGCCTAGCACAGGTACGCAGTATTTT. This sequence encodes CASSQGDRPSTGTQYF.